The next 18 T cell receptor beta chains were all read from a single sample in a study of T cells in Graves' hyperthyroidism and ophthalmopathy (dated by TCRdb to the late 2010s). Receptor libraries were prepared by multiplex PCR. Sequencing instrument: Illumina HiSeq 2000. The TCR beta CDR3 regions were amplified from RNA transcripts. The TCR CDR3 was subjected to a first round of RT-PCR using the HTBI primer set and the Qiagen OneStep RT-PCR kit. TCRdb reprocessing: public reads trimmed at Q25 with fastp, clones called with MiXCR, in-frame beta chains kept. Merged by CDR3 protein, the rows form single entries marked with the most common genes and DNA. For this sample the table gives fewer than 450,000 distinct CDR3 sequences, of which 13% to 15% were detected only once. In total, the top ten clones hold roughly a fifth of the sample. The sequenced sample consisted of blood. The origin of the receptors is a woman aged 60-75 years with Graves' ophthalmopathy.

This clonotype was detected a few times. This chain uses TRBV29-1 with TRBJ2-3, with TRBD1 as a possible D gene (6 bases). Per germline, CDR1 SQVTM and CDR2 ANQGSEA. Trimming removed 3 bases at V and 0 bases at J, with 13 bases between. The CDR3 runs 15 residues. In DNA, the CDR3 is TGCAGCGTTGATCCCAGGGACACTAGCACAGATACGCAGTATTTT. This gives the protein CSVDPRDTSTDTQYF.

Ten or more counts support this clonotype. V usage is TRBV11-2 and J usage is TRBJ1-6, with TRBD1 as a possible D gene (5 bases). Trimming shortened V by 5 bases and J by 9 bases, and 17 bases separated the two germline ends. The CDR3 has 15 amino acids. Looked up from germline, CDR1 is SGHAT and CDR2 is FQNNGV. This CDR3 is CASSPEWGGSSPLHF. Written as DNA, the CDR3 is TGTGCCAGCAGCCCTGAGTGGGGGGGTAGTTCACCCCTCCACTTT.

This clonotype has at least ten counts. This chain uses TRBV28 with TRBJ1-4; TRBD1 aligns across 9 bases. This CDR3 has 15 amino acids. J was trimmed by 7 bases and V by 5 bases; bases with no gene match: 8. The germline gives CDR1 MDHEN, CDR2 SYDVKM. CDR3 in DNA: TGTGCCAGCAGTCCCCGTACAGGGGGCGTTGAAAAACTGTTTTTT. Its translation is CASSPRTGGVEKLFF.

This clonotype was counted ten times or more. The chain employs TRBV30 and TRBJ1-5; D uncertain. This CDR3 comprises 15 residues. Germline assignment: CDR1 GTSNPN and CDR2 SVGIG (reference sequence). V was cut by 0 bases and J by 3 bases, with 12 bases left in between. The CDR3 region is CAWSVRGSVNQPQHF. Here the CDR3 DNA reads TGTGCCTGGAGTGTACGGGGTAGTGTCAATCAGCCCCAGCATTTT.

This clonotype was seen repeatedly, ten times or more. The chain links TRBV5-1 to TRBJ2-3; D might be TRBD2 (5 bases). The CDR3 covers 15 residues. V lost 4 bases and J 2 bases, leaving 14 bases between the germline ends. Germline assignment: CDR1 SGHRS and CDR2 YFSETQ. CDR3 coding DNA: TGCGCCAGCAGCGACCGTGGAGGCTACACAGATACGCAGTATTTT. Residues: CASSDRGGYTDTQYF.

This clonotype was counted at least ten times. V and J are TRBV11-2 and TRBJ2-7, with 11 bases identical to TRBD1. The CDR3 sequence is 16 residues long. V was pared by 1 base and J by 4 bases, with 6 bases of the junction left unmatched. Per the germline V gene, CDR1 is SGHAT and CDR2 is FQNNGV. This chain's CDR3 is CASSLGSGTGGYEQYF. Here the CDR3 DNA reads TGTGCCAGCAGCTTAGGCTCCGGGACAGGGGGGTACGAGCAGTACTTC.

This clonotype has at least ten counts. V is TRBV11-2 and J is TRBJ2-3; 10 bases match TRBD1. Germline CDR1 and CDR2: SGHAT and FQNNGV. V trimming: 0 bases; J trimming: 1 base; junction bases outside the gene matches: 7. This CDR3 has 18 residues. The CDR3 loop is CASSLDIFGTGGTDTQYF. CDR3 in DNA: TGTGCCAGCAGCTTAGATATATTTGGGACAGGGGGCACAGATACGCAGTATTTT.

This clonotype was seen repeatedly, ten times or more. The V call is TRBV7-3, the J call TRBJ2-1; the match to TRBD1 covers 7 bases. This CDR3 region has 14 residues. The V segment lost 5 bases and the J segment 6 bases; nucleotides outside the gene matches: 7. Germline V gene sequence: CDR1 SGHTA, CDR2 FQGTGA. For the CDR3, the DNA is TGTGCCAGCAGCCTGTCCCGGGACAGCAATGAGCAGTTCTTC. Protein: CASSLSRDSNEQFF.

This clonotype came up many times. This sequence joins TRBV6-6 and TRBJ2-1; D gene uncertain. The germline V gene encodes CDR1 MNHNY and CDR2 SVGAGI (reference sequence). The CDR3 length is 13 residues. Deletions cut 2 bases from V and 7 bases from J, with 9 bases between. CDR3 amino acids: CASSYRESNEQFF. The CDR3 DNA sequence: TGTGCCAGCAGTTACAGGGAATCGAATGAGCAGTTCTTC.

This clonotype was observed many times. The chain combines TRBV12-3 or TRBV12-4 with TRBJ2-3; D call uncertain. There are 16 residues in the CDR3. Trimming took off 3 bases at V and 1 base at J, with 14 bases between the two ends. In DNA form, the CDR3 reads TGTGCCAGCAGTTTGGGATTTTCGTCGGGCACAGATACGCAGTATTTT. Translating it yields CASSLGFSSGTDTQYF.

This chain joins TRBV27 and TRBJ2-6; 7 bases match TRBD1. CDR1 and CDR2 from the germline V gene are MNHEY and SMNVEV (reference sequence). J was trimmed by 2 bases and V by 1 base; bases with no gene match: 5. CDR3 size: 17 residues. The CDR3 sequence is CASSLWRQGAGANVLTF. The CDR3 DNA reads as TGTGCCAGCAGTTTATGGAGGCAGGGGGCTGGGGCCAACGTCCTGACTTTC.

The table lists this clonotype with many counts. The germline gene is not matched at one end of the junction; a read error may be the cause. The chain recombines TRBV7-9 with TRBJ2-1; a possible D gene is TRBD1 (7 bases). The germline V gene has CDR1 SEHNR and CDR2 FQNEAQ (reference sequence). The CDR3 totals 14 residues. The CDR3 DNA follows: TGCGCCAGCAGCTTGGCAGGGGGGTACAATGAGCAGTTCTTC. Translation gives CASSLAGGYNEQFF.

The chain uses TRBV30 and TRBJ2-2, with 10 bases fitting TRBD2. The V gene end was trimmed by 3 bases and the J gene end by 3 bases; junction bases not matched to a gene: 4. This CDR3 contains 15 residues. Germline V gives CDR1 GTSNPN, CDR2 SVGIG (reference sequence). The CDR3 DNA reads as TGTGCCTGGAGCCGCCTAGCGGGGGACACCGGGGAGCTGTTTTTT. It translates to CAWSRLAGDTGELFF.

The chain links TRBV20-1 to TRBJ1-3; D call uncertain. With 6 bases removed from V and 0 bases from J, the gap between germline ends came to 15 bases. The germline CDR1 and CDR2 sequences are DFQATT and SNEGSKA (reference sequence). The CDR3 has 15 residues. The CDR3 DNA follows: TGCAGTGCGGCGCCCGACACTTACTCTGGAAACACCATATATTTT. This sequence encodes CSAAPDTYSGNTIYF.

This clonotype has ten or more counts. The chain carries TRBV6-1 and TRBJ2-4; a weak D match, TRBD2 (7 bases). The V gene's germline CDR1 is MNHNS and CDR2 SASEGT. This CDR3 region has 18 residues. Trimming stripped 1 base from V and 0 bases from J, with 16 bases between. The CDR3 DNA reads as TGTGCCAGCAGTGAAGATGAAGGGGGACTACTAGCCAAAAACATTCAGTACTTC. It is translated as CASSEDEGGLLAKNIQYF.

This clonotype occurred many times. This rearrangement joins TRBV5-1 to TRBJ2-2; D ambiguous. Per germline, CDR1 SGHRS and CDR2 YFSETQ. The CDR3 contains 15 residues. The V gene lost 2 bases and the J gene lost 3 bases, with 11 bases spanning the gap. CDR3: CASSFNGGDTGELFF. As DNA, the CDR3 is TGCGCCAGCAGCTTCAACGGCGGCGACACCGGGGAGCTGTTTTTT.

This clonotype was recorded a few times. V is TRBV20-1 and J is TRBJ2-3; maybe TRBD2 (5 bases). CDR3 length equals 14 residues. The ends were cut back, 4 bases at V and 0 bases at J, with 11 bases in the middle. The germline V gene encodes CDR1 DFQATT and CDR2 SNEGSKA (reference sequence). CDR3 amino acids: CSAISVSSTDTQYF. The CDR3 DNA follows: TGCAGTGCTATTAGCGTCTCTAGCACAGATACGCAGTATTTT.

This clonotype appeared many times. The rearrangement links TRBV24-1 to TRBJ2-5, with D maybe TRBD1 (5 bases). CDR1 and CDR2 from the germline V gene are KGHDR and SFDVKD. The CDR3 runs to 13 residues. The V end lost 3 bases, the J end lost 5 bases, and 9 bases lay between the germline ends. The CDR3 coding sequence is TGTGCCACCAGTGATGGATCAGGGGAGACCCAGTACTTC. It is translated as CATSDGSGETQYF.